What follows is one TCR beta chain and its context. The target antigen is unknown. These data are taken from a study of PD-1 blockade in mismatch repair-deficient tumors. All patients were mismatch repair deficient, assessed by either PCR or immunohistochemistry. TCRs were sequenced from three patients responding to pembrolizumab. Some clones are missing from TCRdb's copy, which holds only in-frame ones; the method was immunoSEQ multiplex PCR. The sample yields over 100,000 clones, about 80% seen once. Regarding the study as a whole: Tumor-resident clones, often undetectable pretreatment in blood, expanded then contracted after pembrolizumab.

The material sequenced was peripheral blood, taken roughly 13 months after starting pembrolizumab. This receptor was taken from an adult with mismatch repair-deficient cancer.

Here the CDR3 reads CASREAPYNEQFF. CDR3 coding DNA: TGTGCCAGCAGGGAGGCCCCCTACAATGAGCAGTTCTTC. V is TRBV6-5 and J is TRBJ2-1; perhaps TRBD2 as D (5 bases). Trimming removed 6 bases at V and 2 bases at J, with 8 bases between. In germline, CDR1 is MNHEY, CDR2 SVGAGI. This CDR3 is built from 13 residues.